The 2 T cell receptor beta chains below all came from one sample that was sequenced in a study of cytomegalovirus exposure and HLA in healthy donors. The data were produced by immunoSEQ multiplex PCR, yet TCRdb's version contains in-frame clones alone and is incomplete. The repertoire includes roughly 200,000 clones, 80% to 85% of them detected once, and about 2.8% sits in the top ten. The source material was PBMCs. The source of these receptors is a woman in her late teens or twenties in good health and CMV-seropositive.

The chain joins TRBV2 to TRBJ1-1; 8 bases match TRBD1. Trimming cost V 6 bases and J 8 bases; bases outside gene matches: 8. Germline CDR1 SNHLY, CDR2 FYNNEI. The CDR3 runs to 13 residues. The CDR3 DNA sequence: TGTGCCAGCAGCGCGGACAGGGCGCAGGAAGCTTTCTTT. It yields the protein CASSADRAQEAFF.

The V call is TRBV11-2, the J call TRBJ2-3; D is perhaps TRBD2 (5 bases). Trimming took off 6 bases at V and 4 bases at J, with 11 bases between the two ends. The germline CDR1 and CDR2 sequences are SGHAT and FQNNGV. CDR3 size: 13 residues. CDR3 DNA sequence: TGTGCCAGCAGTCGAATACTAGCAGATACGCAGTATTTT. This translates into CASSRILADTQYF.